This is a list of T cell receptor beta chains from one sample in a study of post-analysis software for immune sequencing data. MiXCR was run by TCRdb on the PCR reads, yielding one entry per CDR3 protein. The data contain about 430,000 distinct CDR3 sequences, about 39% of them seen just once; the ten biggest clones take up approximately 7.1%. Specimen: blood. The receptors originated from a girl aged 2 to 9 with multiple sclerosis. CDR3s include the opening cysteine and the closing phenylalanine or tryptophan. The order of the fields is clone size, V gene, J gene, CDR3 length, CDR3 protein. The size field is filled for only some rows; it gives once, few, many or a size class.

size: -
V: TRBV4-1
J: TRBJ1-5
length: 16
CDR3: CASSRGDRGTNQPQHF

size: -
V: TRBV7-3
J: TRBJ1-2
length: 14
CDR3: CASSPGQSPYGYTF

size: few
V: TRBV27
J: TRBJ2-1
length: 15
CDR3: CASSPTGPPYNEQFF

size: -
V: TRBV11-2
J: TRBJ2-1
length: 15
CDR3: CASSLDWRGYNEQFF

size: -
V: TRBV4-1
J: TRBJ2-5
length: 17
CDR3: CASSQGVSGGYQETQYF

size: once
V: TRBV4-1
J: TRBJ2-1
length: 17
CDR3: CASSQPLQGSNPNEQFF

size: -
V: TRBV3-1
J: TRBJ2-3
length: 13
CDR3: CASSRDLRDTQYF

size: few
V: TRBV7-2
J: TRBJ2-1
length: 11
CDR3: CASSRRVRQFF

size: -
V: TRBV5-1
J: TRBJ1-4
length: 17
CDR3: CASRATGDSATNEKLFF

size: -
V: TRBV5-1
J: TRBJ2-5
length: 14
CDR3: CASSLGASPHEQYF

size: -
V: TRBV20-1
J: TRBJ1-5
length: 17
CDR3: CSARDLFAGTGNQPQHF

size: -
V: TRBV2
J: TRBJ1-1
length: 15
CDR3: CASIKRPNFNTEAFF

size: -
V: TRBV20-1
J: TRBJ2-4
length: 18
CDR3: CSEYTSSPITEAKNIQYF

size: few
V: TRBV20-1
J: TRBJ2-7
length: 14
CDR3: CSAAKQGRGYEQYF

size: -
V: TRBV20-1
J: TRBJ1-1
length: 15
CDR3: CSARVGNSLNTEAFF

size: few
V: TRBV2
J: TRBJ2-7
length: 14
CDR3: CASNQRDPFYEQYF

size: -
V: TRBV3-1
J: TRBJ2-7
length: 13
CDR3: CASSRLQQYEQYF

size: few
V: TRBV7-8
J: TRBJ2-1
length: 17
CDR3: CASSLGPGRSSYNEQFF

size: -
V: TRBV7-9
J: TRBJ1-1
length: 13
CDR3: CASSPTDRAEAFF

size: few
V: TRBV4-3
J: TRBJ2-1
length: 14
CDR3: CASSPGLANNEQFF

size: -
V: TRBV12-3/TRBV12-4
J: TRBJ1-6
length: 16
CDR3: CASSLGGDRDNSPLHF

size: -
V: TRBV7-9
J: TRBJ2-3
length: 16
CDR3: CASSLGLVGRTDTQYF

size: -
V: TRBV12-3/TRBV12-4
J: TRBJ2-3
length: 14
CDR3: CASSFRQAQSSQYF

size: -
V: TRBV9
J: TRBJ1-2
length: 20
CDR3: CASSGPGQGLSLLLNYGYTF

size: few
V: TRBV7-2
J: TRBJ1-1
length: 15
CDR3: CASSLRGSGDTEAFF

size: few
V: TRBV7-3
J: TRBJ2-3
length: 19
CDR3: CASSLRGRGLAGTTDTQYF

size: -
V: TRBV4-1
J: TRBJ1-2
length: 15
CDR3: CASSQLGGNYYGYTF

size: -
V: TRBV14
J: TRBJ2-1
length: 13
CDR3: CASSQVYSSKQFF

size: -
V: TRBV28
J: TRBJ2-6
length: 17
CDR3: CASSPRGLRSGANVLTF

size: few
V: TRBV7-3
J: TRBJ1-1
length: 15
CDR3: CASSLNRRGLTEAFF

size: few
V: TRBV6-2/TRBV6-3
J: TRBJ2-5
length: 15
CDR3: CASRLAGLTVETQYF

size: few
V: TRBV29-1
J: TRBJ1-1
length: 14
CDR3: CSVKAGTENTEAFF

size: -
V: TRBV5-1
J: TRBJ1-2
length: 16
CDR3: CASSLGLSGRLYGYTF

size: -
V: TRBV12-3/TRBV12-4
J: TRBJ2-7
length: 16
CDR3: CAGSLHQIGYTYEQYF

size: few
V: TRBV6-6
J: TRBJ1-1
length: 14
CDR3: CASSLDRKNTEAFF

size: -
V: TRBV6-6
J: TRBJ1-4
length: 13
CDR3: CATRQGQDEKLFF

size: -
V: TRBV6-1
J: TRBJ2-3
length: 15
CDR3: CASSTHGSPTDTQYF

size: -
V: TRBV4-1
J: TRBJ1-5
length: 17
CDR3: CASSPGGTGGGNQPQHF